Listed here are 2 T cell receptor beta chains from one sample, sequenced in a study of T cells in Graves' hyperthyroidism and ophthalmopathy. RNA transcripts served as the template for amplifying TCR beta CDR3 regions. Using the HTBI primer set, a first-round RT-PCR was run on the TCR CDR3. TCRdb re-called the multiplex PCR reads with MiXCR, one entry per CDR3 protein. Found here are about 420,000 distinct CDR3 sequences, roughly an eighth of them singletons; the top ten hold about 5%. The material sequenced was blood. These receptors were obtained from a woman between 18 and 29 years old with Graves' hyperthyroidism.

Concerning this clonotype: This may arise from a read error, as a much more abundant clone is one base away. CDR3 protein: CASVLTERNEQFF. CDR3 DNA: TGTGCTAGTGTTTTGACGGAGCGCAATGAGCAGTTCTTC. The chain employs TRBV12-5 and TRBJ2-1; D is uncertain. Germline V gives CDR1 LGHNT, CDR2 FRNRAP. The CDR3 contains 13 residues.

This clonotype has only a few counts. V is TRBV24-1 and J is TRBJ1-5; TRBD1 might be the D (5 bases). The CDR3 has 15 residues. Germline V gene data show CDR1 as KGHDR and CDR2 as SFDVKD. The V end lost 9 bases, the J end lost 5 bases, and 19 bases lay between the germline ends. The CDR3 sequence: CATVIRDREYQPQHF. Written as DNA, the CDR3 is TGTGCCACCGTCATCCGGGACCGGGAGTATCAGCCCCAGCATTTT.